The 20 T cell receptor beta chains listed next were all sequenced from one sample in a study of T cell responses to AZD1222 COVID-19 vaccine. Some clones are missing from TCRdb's copy, which holds only in-frame ones; the method was immunoSEQ multiplex PCR. The sample lists 140,000 to 150,000 clones; about 90% were seen once. Material: peripheral blood, obtained 28 days after the second AZD1222 dose. The source is an adult who received the AZD1222 COVID-19 vaccine.

This chain links TRBV27 with TRBJ2-3; D is perhaps TRBD1 (6 bases). The CDR3 consists of 13 residues. V was pared by 2 bases and J by 5 bases, with 8 bases between. Germline values: CDR1 MNHEY, CDR2 SMNVEV (reference sequence). The DNA of the CDR3 is TGTGCCAGCAGTTTAATAGGGGGAGATACGCAGTATTTT. As protein: CASSLIGGDTQYF.

The rearrangement uses TRBV6-2 or TRBV6-3 and TRBJ1-1; maybe TRBD1 (6 bases). This CDR3 region has 14 residues. Trimming took off 1 base at V and 7 bases at J, with 13 bases between the two ends. Germline V gives CDR1 MNHEY, CDR2 SVGEGT. DNA for the CDR3: TGTGCCAGCAGTTACTTTCCGGGGGCGGATGAAGCTTTCTTT. Translation: CASSYFPGADEAFF.

This rearrangement joins TRBV6-2 or TRBV6-3 to TRBJ1-2; 7 nucleotides align to TRBD1. Germline V lookup: CDR1 MNHEY, CDR2 SVGEGT. J lost 1 base, V lost 5 bases, and 7 bases had no gene match. There are 15 residues in the CDR3. CDR3 nucleotide sequence: TGTGCCAGCAGTGAGGGACAGAATCTTAACTATGGCTACACCTTC. Translation gives CASSEGQNLNYGYTF.

This chain uses TRBV30 with TRBJ2-2; possibly TRBD1 for D (5 bases). V lost 4 bases and J 2 bases, leaving 14 bases between the germline ends. Germline values: CDR1 GTSNPN, CDR2 SVGIG (reference sequence). The CDR3 consists of 15 residues. CDR3: CAWTQGSLNTGELFF. The CDR3 DNA is TGTGCCTGGACTCAGGGTTCCCTTAACACCGGGGAGCTGTTTTTT.

The chain links TRBV5-4 to TRBJ2-5, with D possibly TRBD2 on 6 matching bases. Looked up from germline, CDR1 is SGHNT and CDR2 is YYREEE (reference sequence). V lost 0 bases and J 2 bases, leaving 14 bases between the germline ends. The CDR3 runs 16 residues. The CDR3 sequence: CASSLVGGIDQETQYF. The CDR3 region has the DNA TGTGCCAGCAGCTTGGTAGGCGGGATAGATCAAGAGACCCAGTACTTC.

This clone was detected many times. The chain employs TRBV4-2 and TRBJ2-1; no reliable D call. The germline V and J ends were trimmed by 4 bases and 7 bases, with 14 bases remaining between them. The CDR3 consists of 14 residues. Germline CDR1 and CDR2: LGHNA and YNFKEQ. The CDR3 region is CASSRPSQENEQFF. The CDR3 coding sequence is TGTGCCAGCAGCCGACCCTCCCAGGAGAATGAGCAGTTCTTC.

The chain links TRBV15 to TRBJ2-1; the D is unclear. Germline-derived CDR1 and CDR2 are LNHNV and YYDKDF (reference sequence). With 5 bases removed from V and 5 bases from J, the gap between germline ends came to 13 bases. There are 14 residues in the CDR3. The DNA of the CDR3 is TGTGCCACCAGCTCTCGGATCTATCACAATGAGCAGTTCTTC. This translates into CATSSRIYHNEQFF.

The V call is TRBV27, the J call TRBJ2-7, with D uncertain. V lost 2 bases, J lost 2 bases, and 16 bases lay in between. The CDR3 covers 16 residues. Germline values: CDR1 MNHEY, CDR2 SMNVEV (reference sequence). The CDR3, as DNA: TGTGCCAGCAGTTTACTGGTCCTCGCCGCCCCCTACGAGCAGTACTTC. Its translation is CASSLLVLAAPYEQYF.

V gene TRBV30 combines with J gene TRBJ1-6; the D gene is possibly TRBD1 (5 bases). The CDR3 is made up of 17 amino acids. Trimming took 0 bases from V and 5 from J, leaving 17 bases between them. CDR1 GTSNPN and CDR2 SVGIG come from the germline V gene (reference sequence). CDR3 residues: CAWSVTRGTPDNSPLHF. In nucleotides, the CDR3 is TGTGCCTGGAGTGTAACTCGTGGGACGCCCGATAATTCACCCCTCCACTTT.

This chain uses TRBV5-1 with TRBJ1-5; D may be TRBD1 (6 bases). CDR3 size: 15 residues. Germline assignment: CDR1 SGHRS and CDR2 YFSETQ. The V end was cut by 0 bases, the J end by 7 bases, with 14 bases between. CDR3: CASSLGQGFGQPQHF. The CDR3 DNA reads TGCGCCAGCAGCTTGGGGCAGGGGTTCGGACAGCCCCAGCATTTT.

J is TRBJ2-7 and V is TRBV5-4; D tentatively fits TRBD1 or TRBD2 (7 bases each). Trimming cost V 4 bases and J 3 bases, with 11 bases left between them. Germline V gives CDR1 SGHNT, CDR2 YYREEE (reference sequence). CDR3 size: 13 residues. CDR3 protein: CASSQGGDYEQYF. For the CDR3, the DNA is TGTGCCAGCAGCCAGGGGGGGGACTACGAGCAGTACTTC.

J is TRBJ1-2 and V is TRBV15; 9 nucleotides match TRBD1. The CDR3 runs to 15 residues. V lost 5 bases, J lost 2 bases, and 6 bases stayed unmatched. Looked up from germline, CDR1 is LNHNV and CDR2 is YYDKDF (reference sequence). The chain's CDR3 is CATSGGTGRNYGYTF. CDR3 in DNA: TGTGCCACCAGCGGTGGGACAGGGAGGAACTATGGCTACACCTTC.

This chain joins TRBV20-1 and TRBJ2-7; 9 positions agree with TRBD2. Germline V gene sequence: CDR1 DFQATT, CDR2 SNEGSKA (reference sequence). V shed 6 bases and J 3 bases; nucleotides not matched to a gene: 9. CDR3 size: 14 residues. The CDR3 protein is CSASQGLAHYEQYF. CDR3 nucleotide sequence: TGCAGTGCAAGTCAGGGACTAGCACACTACGAGCAGTACTTC.

The CDR3, as DNA: TGTGCCAGCAGCTTAACCATGCAGCTGAGCGTCCTCCACTTT. Encoded protein: CASSLTMQLSVLHF. The chain links TRBV11-2 to TRBJ1-6; D is uncertain. Between the trimmed V and J ends, which lost 2 bases and 15 bases, there was a span of 17 bases. Looked up from germline, CDR1 is SGHAT and CDR2 is FQNNGV. The CDR3 covers 14 residues.

Written as DNA, the CDR3 is TGTGCCAGTAGAACCCGGACTATTGTCGGGAGGAGCAATGAGCAGTTCTTC. Translating gives CASRTRTIVGRSNEQFF. This chain joins TRBV19 and TRBJ2-1, with TRBD2 matching over 7 bases. The CDR3 extends over 17 amino acids. The germline V gene has CDR1 LNHDA and CDR2 SQIVND (reference sequence). Trimming removed 6 bases from V and 6 bases from J; junction bases left unmatched: 17.

This clone showed up just once. The CDR3 DNA follows: TGTGCCAGCAGCTTATACAGCCTGAGCAAGGGGGGCCAAGAGACCCAGTACTTC. Protein: CASSLYSLSKGGQETQYF. V and J are TRBV5-4 and TRBJ2-5; D could derive from TRBD1 or TRBD2 (6 bases each). The CDR3 consists of 18 residues. CDR1 is SGHNT, CDR2 YYREEE, per germline (reference sequence). Trimming took 2 bases from V and 1 from J, leaving 21 bases between them.

The chain employs TRBV19 and TRBJ2-5, with unresolved D. Looked up from germline, CDR1 is LNHDA and CDR2 is SQIVND (reference sequence). Trimming removed 1 base from V and 0 bases from J, with 9 bases in between. The CDR3 is 15 amino acids. The CDR3 reads CASSIAGIYQETQYF. For the CDR3, the DNA is TGTGCCAGTAGTATAGCAGGCATCTACCAAGAGACCCAGTACTTC.

This sequence joins TRBV6-1 and TRBJ1-4; D is ambiguous. Germline CDR1 MNHNS, CDR2 SASEGT. The V end lost 3 bases, the J end lost 3 bases, and 8 bases lay between the germline ends. The CDR3 spans 14 residues. CDR3 DNA sequence: TGTGCCAGCAGTGAGGGCCGAGCTAATGAAAAACTGTTTTTT. The encoded protein is CASSEGRANEKLFF.

The CDR3 DNA sequence: TGCGCCAGCAGCTTGGTTGCAGGGGGAGTTCTCAAGGGCTACACCTTC. Amino acids: CASSLVAGGVLKGYTF. The V gene is TRBV5-1, the J gene TRBJ1-2; 7 nucleotides agree with TRBD1. V lost 0 bases and J lost 8; bases outside the gene matches: 13. The CDR3 is 16 residues long. The germline V gene encodes CDR1 SGHRS and CDR2 YFSETQ.

This clone was found a few times. This rearrangement joins TRBV7-3 to TRBJ1-3; possibly TRBD1 for D (5 bases). V was trimmed by 5 bases and J by 1 base, leaving 9 bases between them. Germline values: CDR1 SGHTA, CDR2 FQGTGA. This CDR3 is built from 14 residues. The CDR3 sequence: CASSAGSSGNTIYF. The CDR3 DNA follows: TGTGCCAGCAGCGCAGGGTCTTCTGGAAACACCATATATTTT.